The 32 T cell receptor beta chains given below trace back to one sample, sequenced in a study of human T cells and chemical hapten exposure. Time point given: pre-sensitization, week 0. Treatment denoted: therapeutic diphenylcyclopropenone sensitization with weekly scalp DPC. Via MiXCR, TCRdb re-called the RACE reads, giving one row per CDR3 protein. Of roughly 380,000 distinct CDR3 sequences in the sample, approximately 5.1% were seen once. Sequences were derived from whole blood, sampled in connection with sensitization to the hapten diphenylcyclopropenone (DPC). Every receptor here comes from a woman aged 45-59 years with alopecia areata. Some clones in this sample may be carry-over from other donors' samples.

The CDR3 region is CSARPGSLGAEAFF. As DNA, the CDR3 is TGCAGTGCTAGACCCGGGAGCTTGGGAGCCGAAGCTTTCTTT. J is TRBJ1-1 and V is TRBV20-1; D uncertain. The CDR3 totals 14 residues. Germline V gives CDR1 DFQATT, CDR2 SNEGSKA (reference sequence). V gave up 2 bases and J gave up 8 bases, with 18 bases separating them.

This clonotype appeared many times. The V gene is TRBV15, the J gene TRBJ2-7, with D perhaps being TRBD1 or TRBD2 (5 bases each). Deletions cut 1 base from V and 2 bases from J, with 9 bases between. Germline CDR1 and CDR2: LNHNV and YYDKDF (reference sequence). The CDR3 contains 14 residues. In nucleotides, the CDR3 is TGTGCCACCAGCAGAGGGGACGAACCCTACGAGCAGTACTTC. Its protein is CATSRGDEPYEQYF.

This clonotype was detected many times. This chain joins TRBV28 and TRBJ2-7; 12 positions agree with TRBD2. This CDR3 is 15 amino acids long. Germline V gene lookup returns CDR1 MDHEN and CDR2 SYDVKM. Trimming took 5 bases from V and 0 from J; bases not matched to a gene: 2. The CDR3 DNA follows: TGTGCCAGCAGTCCGGGACTAGCGGGCTCCTACGAGCAGTACTTC. It is translated as CASSPGLAGSYEQYF. Variable domain in full (rest from reference TRBV28 and TRBJ2-7): DVKVTQSSRYLVKRTGEKVFLECVQDMDHENMFWYRQDPGLGLRLIYFSYDVKMKEKGDIPEGYSVSREKKERFSLILESASTNQTSMYLCASSPGLAGSYEQYFGPGTRLTVT.

This clonotype was observed a few times. The CDR3, as DNA: TGTGCCAGCAGTGGGTCCAAGGCTAACTATGGCTACACCTTC. Its translation: CASSGSKANYGYTF. The chain employs TRBV2 and TRBJ1-2; D remains ambiguous. CDR3 length equals 14 residues. Germline-derived CDR1 and CDR2 are SNHLY and FYNNEI. Deletions cut 4 bases from V and 0 bases from J, with 9 bases between.

This clonotype was counted only a few times. The CDR3 sequence: CASSQTPQGAGYGYTF. CDR3 bases: TGTGCCAGCAGTCAGACCCCGCAGGGGGCGGGCTATGGCTACACCTTC. The chain is built from TRBV28 and TRBJ1-2; 8 positions agree with TRBD1. Trimming removed 5 bases from V and 4 bases from J; junction bases left unmatched: 12. Germline V gene data show CDR1 as MDHEN and CDR2 as SYDVKM. This CDR3 contains 16 residues.

This clonotype was counted between two and nine times. The chain combines TRBV7-8 with TRBJ1-6, with D hard to call. Trimming shortened V by 5 bases and J by 0 bases, and 11 bases separated the two germline ends. Looked up from germline, CDR1 is SGHVS and CDR2 is FQNEAQ. The CDR3 has 16 residues. The CDR3 DNA reads as TGTGCCAGCAGCCAAAGGGAGAGCTCCTATAATTCACCCCTCCACTTT. It specifies CASSQRESSYNSPLHF.

The chain links TRBV6-6 to TRBJ1-5, with unresolved D. Germline V gene sequence: CDR1 MNHNY, CDR2 SVGAGI (reference sequence). This CDR3 is built from 14 residues. With 2 bases removed from V and 6 bases from J, the gap between germline ends came to 11 bases. As DNA, the CDR3 is TGTGCCAGCAGTTACCCGGGAGCCCCTCAGCCCCAGCATTTT. Its translation: CASSYPGAPQPQHF.

This clonotype was observed a handful of times. This chain links TRBV6-1 with TRBJ2-2, with 7 nucleotides matching TRBD2. CDR1 is MNHNS and CDR2 is SASEGT in the germline V gene. The CDR3 extends over 15 amino acids. Trimming took 6 bases from V and 6 from J; bases not matched to a gene: 10. This CDR3 reads CASSATSSLPGELFF. CDR3 sequence (DNA): TGTGCCAGCAGCGCGACTAGCTCTTTACCCGGGGAGCTGTTTTTT.

This clonotype has ten or more counts. The rearrangement uses TRBV4-3 and TRBJ2-2; TRBD1 aligns across 8 bases. CDR1 and CDR2 (germline): LGHNA, YSLEER. The CDR3 length is 17 residues. V shed 1 base, J shed 4 bases, and the junction held 8 bases outside the gene matches. The CDR3 DNA sequence: TGCGCCAGCAGCCAAGGTGGACAGGGTATTATCACCGGGGAGCTGTTTTTT. This gives the protein CASSQGGQGIITGELFF.

This clonotype was counted many times. The chain couples TRBV10-3 to TRBJ2-1; possible D gene TRBD1, 6 bases. The germline V gene has CDR1 ENHRY and CDR2 SYGVKD. Deletions cut 3 bases from V and 4 bases from J, with 13 bases between. This CDR3 is built from 15 residues. The CDR3 is CAISDPGAGYNEQFF. DNA of the CDR3: TGTGCCATCAGTGATCCAGGGGCAGGGTACAATGAGCAGTTCTTC.

Ten or more counts support this clonotype. The chain has TRBV18 and TRBJ1-1; D call uncertain. Germline V gene lookup returns CDR1 KGHSH and CDR2 LQKENI. Between the trimmed V and J ends, which lost 2 bases and 0 bases, there was a span of 4 bases. The CDR3 extends over 13 amino acids. CDR3 loop: CASSPEMNTEAFF. Here the CDR3 DNA reads TGTGCCAGCTCACCAGAGATGAACACTGAAGCTTTCTTT.

This clonotype was detected only a few times. The chain has TRBV29-1 and TRBJ1-1; D is undetermined. From germline, CDR1 is SQVTM and CDR2 ANQGSEA. The CDR3 is 14 residues long. V was pared by 1 base and J by 4 bases, with 13 bases between. CDR3 amino acids: CSVEGRLSATEAFF. CDR3 in DNA: TGCAGCGTTGAAGGACGTTTGTCTGCCACTGAAGCTTTCTTT.

This clonotype was recorded many times. CDR3 sequence reads: CSARGQVTGELFF. CDR3 bases: TGCAGTGCTAGGGGGCAGGTCACCGGGGAGCTGTTTTTT. V usage is TRBV20-1 and J usage is TRBJ2-2, with TRBD1 as a possible D gene (5 bases). Germline-derived CDR1 and CDR2 are DFQATT and SNEGSKA (reference sequence). This CDR3 is built from 13 residues. Between the trimmed V and J ends, which lost 3 bases and 4 bases, there was a span of 9 bases.

J is TRBJ2-7 and V is TRBV3-1; 8 bases fit TRBD2. Looked up from germline, CDR1 is LGHDT and CDR2 is YNNKEL (reference sequence). Trimming cost V 10 bases and J 6 bases; bases outside gene matches: 11. This CDR3 is built from 13 residues. The CDR3 protein is CATRPGAGGEQYF. In DNA form, the CDR3 reads TGTGCCACAAGGCCCGGCGCGGGGGGCGAGCAGTACTTC.

Ten or more counts support this clonotype. V usage is TRBV4-2 and J usage is TRBJ1-2, with 9 bases aligning to TRBD1. Germline CDR1 and CDR2: LGHNA and YNFKEQ. The CDR3 contains 14 residues. The J segment lost 4 bases and the V segment lost 6 bases, leaving 6 bases of the junction unmatched. CDR3 DNA: TGTGCCAGCAGGGACAGGGGAGAGGCCTATGGCTACACCTTC. This gives the protein CASRDRGEAYGYTF.

This clonotype was recorded at least ten times. This sequence joins TRBV28 and TRBJ1-1; 9 nucleotides line up with TRBD1. The germline CDR1 and CDR2 sequences are MDHEN and SYDVKM. The CDR3 spans 15 residues. The V and J ends lost 8 bases and 7 bases, in that order; junction bases with no gene match: 14. The CDR3 DNA reads as TGTGCCAGCGGTCCCCTTTACAGGGGGCCTAATGAAGCTTTCTTT. This gives the protein CASGPLYRGPNEAFF.

In its sample, this clonotype was seen many times. This sequence joins TRBV5-1 and TRBJ1-5; 10 bases agree with TRBD1. The CDR3 runs to 17 residues. Germline lookup yields CDR1 SGHRS and CDR2 YFSETQ. V lost 0 bases, J lost 6 bases, and 9 bases stayed unmatched. The CDR3 is CASSLGDRGGPGQPQHF. The DNA of the CDR3 is TGCGCCAGCAGCTTGGGGGACAGGGGAGGTCCAGGTCAGCCCCAGCATTTT. The complete variable domain, with remaining parts taken from reference TRBV5-1 and TRBJ1-5, reads KAGVTQTPRYLIKTRGQQVTLSCSPISGHRSVSWYQQTPGQGLQFLFEYFSETQRNKGNFPGRFSGRQFSNSRSEMNVSTLELGDSALYLCASSLGDRGGPGQPQHFGDGTRLSIL.

This clonotype occurred many times. The rearrangement uses TRBV30 and TRBJ2-1, with 10 nucleotides matching TRBD2. V lost 0 bases and J lost 4; bases outside the gene matches: 3. Germline loops: CDR1 GTSNPN, CDR2 SVGIG (reference sequence). The CDR3 spans 15 residues. The CDR3, as DNA: TGTGCCTGGAGTGTACGGACTAGCGGTTACAATGAGCAGTTCTTC. Encoded protein: CAWSVRTSGYNEQFF.

This clonotype was observed many times. The genes are TRBV28 and TRBJ2-5, with 10 nucleotides matching TRBD2. Unmatched junction bases numbered 7, after V lost 7 bases and J lost 2 bases. CDR1 and CDR2 from the germline V gene are MDHEN and SYDVKM. The CDR3 runs to 15 residues. The CDR3 nucleotides read TGTGCCAGCAAGAGACTAGCGGGCCTACAAGAGACCCAGTACTTC. This sequence encodes CASKRLAGLQETQYF.

This clonotype was seen repeatedly, ten times or more. V gene TRBV29-1 combines with J gene TRBJ1-1; 7 bases map to TRBD1. The CDR3 extends over 14 amino acids. From germline, CDR1 is SQVTM and CDR2 ANQGSEA. Unmatched junction bases numbered 1, after V lost 0 bases and J lost 0 bases. The CDR3 DNA sequence: TGCAGCGTTGAAGAAGGGGGCATGAACACTGAAGCTTTCTTT. Its translation is CSVEEGGMNTEAFF.

This clonotype occurred many times. V is TRBV11-1 and J is TRBJ1-1; tentative D call: TRBD1 (5 bases). The germline V and J ends were trimmed by 4 bases and 3 bases, with 15 bases remaining between them. This CDR3 spans 15 amino acids. Germline CDR1 is SGHAT and CDR2 is FQDESV (reference sequence). As DNA, the CDR3 is TGTGCCAGCAGCTACCGGGACGCGGTTTACACTGAAGCTTTCTTT. Its translation: CASSYRDAVYTEAFF.

This clonotype was found many times. The rearrangement links TRBV28 to TRBJ1-2; 8 positions match TRBD1. Trimming at V came to 6 bases and at J to 6 bases, leaving 12 bases not matched to a gene. Germline V gene sequence: CDR1 MDHEN, CDR2 SYDVKM. This CDR3 spans 15 amino acids. The CDR3 DNA sequence: TGTGCCAGCAGACCGACCGGGACAGGTCGGCATGGCTACACCTTC. This encodes CASRPTGTGRHGYTF.

This clonotype has a count of ten or more. The chain carries TRBV6-5 and TRBJ2-4; 8 positions agree with TRBD1. This CDR3 is built from 14 residues. CDR1 is MNHEY, CDR2 SVGAGI, per germline. Losses at the gene ends were 2 bases for V and 9 bases for J; bases not matched to a gene: 6. This CDR3 is CASSYGQGRGIQYF. The CDR3 nucleotides are TGTGCCAGCAGTTACGGACAGGGCCGCGGCATTCAGTACTTC.

This clonotype came up many times. The chain employs TRBV27 and TRBJ1-5; D may be TRBD1 (5 bases). Looked up from germline, CDR1 is MNHEY and CDR2 is SMNVEV (reference sequence). The CDR3 consists of 14 residues. V gave up 5 bases and J gave up 6 bases, with 14 bases separating them. This CDR3 is CASSRGARAQPQHF. The CDR3 nucleotides read TGTGCCAGCAGTCGTGGGGCCAGGGCTCAGCCCCAGCATTTT.

A few counts support this clonotype. The V and J genes are TRBV2 and TRBJ2-4; TRBD1 is a possible D gene (6 bases). Germline V gene sequence: CDR1 SNHLY, CDR2 FYNNEI. The CDR3 has 12 amino acids. Between the trimmed V and J ends, which lost 7 bases and 7 bases, there was a span of 11 bases. CDR3 protein: CASMGAQNIQYF. The CDR3 DNA is TGTGCCAGCATGGGGGCTCAGAACATTCAGTACTTC.

This clonotype occurred many times. This chain uses TRBV15 with TRBJ1-6; D is possibly TRBD1 (5 bases). There are 15 residues in the CDR3. V shed 0 bases and J shed 10 bases, with 13 bases lying between them. From germline, CDR1 is LNHNV and CDR2 YYDKDF (reference sequence). In DNA, the CDR3 is TGTGCCACCAGCAGAGATTCGGGGGTGCGGTCACCCCTCCACTTT. Encoded protein: CATSRDSGVRSPLHF.

At least ten counts were recorded for this clonotype. In DNA form, the CDR3 reads TGCGCCAGCAGCTTGGATGCCCCAGATACGCAGTATTTT. Its translation is CASSLDAPDTQYF. The chain uses TRBV5-1 and TRBJ2-3, with no clear D. Trimming shortened V by 0 bases and J by 4 bases, and 6 bases separated the two germline ends. The CDR3 has 13 amino acids. Germline CDR1 and CDR2: SGHRS and YFSETQ.

The sample holds many counts of this clonotype. V and J are TRBV28 and TRBJ1-5; a weak D match, TRBD1 (5 bases). The CDR3 is made up of 17 amino acids. Germline V gene data show CDR1 as MDHEN and CDR2 as SYDVKM. V lost 8 bases to trimming and J lost 2 bases, with 22 bases between them. CDR3 residues: CASLGFGAGEGNQPQHF. In DNA, the CDR3 is TGTGCCAGCCTGGGGTTTGGGGCCGGGGAGGGCAATCAGCCCCAGCATTTT.

The V and J genes are TRBV12-5 and TRBJ1-1; a weak D match, TRBD1 (5 bases). This CDR3 region has 15 residues. Trimming left V 6 bases short and J 4 bases short, with 18 bases between. CDR1 and CDR2 (germline): LGHNT, FRNRAP. In DNA, the CDR3 is TGTGCTAGTGGGAGGGACGGCCGGTTGGGCACTGAAGCTTTCTTT. It specifies CASGRDGRLGTEAFF.

The sample holds a few counts of this clonotype. The chain is built from TRBV6-6 and TRBJ1-5; D gene unclear. Per germline, CDR1 MNHNY and CDR2 SVGAGI (reference sequence). This CDR3 spans 14 amino acids. V dropped 2 bases and J dropped 0 bases, with 5 bases sitting between them. The CDR3 region is CASSYRDSNQPQHF. The CDR3 region has the DNA TGTGCCAGCAGTTACAGGGATAGCAATCAGCCCCAGCATTTT.

Written as DNA, the CDR3 is TGTGCCAGCAGTAGGGGGGTATCGCTGAACACTGAAGCTTTCTTT. Amino acid sequence: CASSRGVSLNTEAFF. The chain employs TRBV14 and TRBJ1-1, with D possibly matching TRBD1 (6 bases). CDR3 length: 15 residues. Between the trimmed V and J ends, which lost 6 bases and 0 bases, there was a span of 14 bases. The germline V gene encodes CDR1 SGHDN and CDR2 FVKESK.

This clonotype is a singleton in its sample. A much larger clone sits a single nucleotide away, making a read error possible. The V gene is TRBV19, the J gene TRBJ2-7; 11 bases match TRBD1. Germline lookup yields CDR1 LNHDA and CDR2 SQIVND (reference sequence). The CDR3 consists of 14 residues. Written as DNA, the CDR3 is TGTGCCAGTAGTCCCCGGACAGGGGGCGACGAGCGGTACTTC. Translating it yields CASSPRTGGDERYF.